The entry that follows covers one T cell receptor (beta chain) sequence. Its antigen is unknown. This specimen comes from a study of cytomegalovirus exposure and HLA in healthy donors. Overall study: Both the roughly 120 validation repertoires and the approximately 670 first-cohort repertoires used the same platform, as reported by a later analysis. General study points: Most TCR sequences proved rare, with some public TCRs found in many donors.

The CDR3 extends over 15 amino acids. Trimming took 4 bases from V and 5 from J, leaving 15 bases between them. In germline, CDR1 is MGHRA, CDR2 YSYEKL. Data came from immunoSEQ multiplex PCR; TCRdb stores just in-frame clones and leaves some out. The sample consists of around 200,000 clones, about 81% of them appearing once. This receptor was taken from a woman between 25 and 40 years old in good health and CMV-seronegative. Specimen: PBMCs. The rearrangement links TRBV4-1 to TRBJ2-1; maybe TRBD1 (5 bases). As DNA, the CDR3 is TGCGCCAGCAGCCCATGGCAGGGCCGGGACAATGAGCAGTTCTTC. Encoded protein: CASSPWQGRDNEQFF.